The TCR beta chain under discussion was sequenced for a study of neurological immune-mediated disorders. Study-level findings and limits: The most TCR clonal expansion was seen in HTLV-1-associated myelopathy, and the least was seen in multiple sclerosis, which fell below healthy controls. Across subjects, expanded clones had no CDR3 amino acid sequences in common, pointing to private repertoires in all groups.

Ten or more counts support this clonotype. As yet, its antigen is unknown. A single record per CDR3 protein comes from TCRdb applying MiXCR to the 5' RACE reads. The profile shows approximately 85,000 distinct CDR3 sequences, roughly 13% of them singletons. The sample's time point: longitudinal time-point 2. The germline gives CDR1 SGHRS, CDR2 YFSETQ. Trimming left V 5 bases short and J 0 bases short, with 14 bases between. The CDR3 is made up of 15 amino acids. The sequence derives from a female donor with HTLV-1-associated myelopathy (HAM/TSP). This chain uses TRBV5-1 with TRBJ1-1; D ambiguous. Input material: PBMCs. The CDR3 sequence: CASRFGEGMNTEAFF. CDR3 in DNA: TGCGCCAGCAGATTCGGAGAGGGTATGAACACTGAAGCTTTCTTT.